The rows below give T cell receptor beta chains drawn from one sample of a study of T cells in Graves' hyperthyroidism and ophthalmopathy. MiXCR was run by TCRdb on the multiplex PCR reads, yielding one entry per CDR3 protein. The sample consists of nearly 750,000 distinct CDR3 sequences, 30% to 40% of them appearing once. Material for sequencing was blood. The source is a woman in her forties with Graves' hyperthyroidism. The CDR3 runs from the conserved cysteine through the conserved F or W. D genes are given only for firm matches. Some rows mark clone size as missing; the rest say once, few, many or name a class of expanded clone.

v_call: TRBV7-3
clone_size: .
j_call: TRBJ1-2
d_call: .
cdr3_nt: TGTGCCAGCAGCCCCGGGGCAGGGGAATTATGGGGCTACACCTTC
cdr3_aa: CASSPGAGELWGYTF

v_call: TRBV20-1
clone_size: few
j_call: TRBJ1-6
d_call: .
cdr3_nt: TGCAGTGCTCAAGGAAGCTCCTATAATTCACCCCTCCACTTT
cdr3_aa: CSAQGSSYNSPLHF

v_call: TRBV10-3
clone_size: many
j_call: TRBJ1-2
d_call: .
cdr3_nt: TGTGCCATCAGTGAAGACGACAGACCTAACTATGGCTACACCTTC
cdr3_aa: CAISEDDRPNYGYTF

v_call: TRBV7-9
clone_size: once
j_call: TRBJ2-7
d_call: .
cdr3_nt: TGCGCCAGCAGCCAAGATGGCCAGCGGTACAGCTCCTACCAGCAGTACTTC
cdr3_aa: CASSQDGQRYSSYQQYF

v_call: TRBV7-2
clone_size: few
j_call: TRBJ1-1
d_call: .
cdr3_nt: TGTGCCAGCAGCTTCGGAGCCGAAGCAAGGGCTTTCTTT
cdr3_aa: CASSFGAEARAFF

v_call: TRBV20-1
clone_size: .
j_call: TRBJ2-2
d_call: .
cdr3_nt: TGCAGTGCTAGAGATAGTGGATTTATAACCGGGGAGCTGTTTTTT
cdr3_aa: CSARDSGFITGELFF

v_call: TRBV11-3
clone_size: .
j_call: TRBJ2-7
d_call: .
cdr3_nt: TGTGCCAGCAGCCAAGATTGGAGCCCCTACGAGCAGTACTTC
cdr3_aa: CASSQDWSPYEQYF

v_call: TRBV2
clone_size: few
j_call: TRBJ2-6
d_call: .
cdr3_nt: TGTGCCAGCAGTTACCGGACAGACATCTCTGGGGCCAACGTCCTGACTTTC
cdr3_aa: CASSYRTDISGANVLTF

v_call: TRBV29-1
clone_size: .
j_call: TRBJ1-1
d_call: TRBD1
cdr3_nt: TGCAGCGTTGCCCCCGGACAGGGGACCACTGAAGCTTTCTTT
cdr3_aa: CSVAPGQGTTEAFF

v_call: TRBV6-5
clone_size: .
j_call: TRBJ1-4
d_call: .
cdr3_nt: TGTGCCAGCCAAGGGGAGAATGAAAAACTGTTTTTT
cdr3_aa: CASQGENEKLFF

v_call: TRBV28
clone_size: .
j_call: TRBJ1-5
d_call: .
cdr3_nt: TGTGCCAGCAGTTGGGGTATAGCTCAGCCCCAGCATTTT
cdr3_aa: CASSWGIAQPQHF

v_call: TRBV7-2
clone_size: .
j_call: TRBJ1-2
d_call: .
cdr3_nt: TGTGCCAGCAGCCCCGGGACTAGCGGGGGCTATGGCTACACCTTC
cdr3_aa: CASSPGTSGGYGYTF

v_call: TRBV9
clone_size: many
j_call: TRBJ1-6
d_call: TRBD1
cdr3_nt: TGTGCCAGCAGCCCGAGGACAGGGCAATCACCCCTCCACTTT
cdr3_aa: CASSPRTGQSPLHF

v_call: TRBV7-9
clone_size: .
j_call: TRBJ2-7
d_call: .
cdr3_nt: TGCGCCAGCAGCTTATCGCGGGGAAACTACGAGCAGTACTTC
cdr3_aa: CASSLSRGNYEQYF

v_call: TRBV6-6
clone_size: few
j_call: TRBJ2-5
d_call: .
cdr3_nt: TGTGCCAGCAGTGATACGGGCCTTCAAGAGACCCAGTACTTC
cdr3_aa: CASSDTGLQETQYF

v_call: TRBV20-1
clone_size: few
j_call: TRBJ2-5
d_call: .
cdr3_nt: TGCAGTGCTCCAGGTGGGGCGGGGAAAGAGACCCAGTACTTC
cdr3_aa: CSAPGGAGKETQYF

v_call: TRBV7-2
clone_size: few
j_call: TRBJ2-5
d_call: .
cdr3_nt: TGTGCCAGCAGTCTGGCGGAGGACTTCCAAGAGACCCAGTACTTC
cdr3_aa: CASSLAEDFQETQYF

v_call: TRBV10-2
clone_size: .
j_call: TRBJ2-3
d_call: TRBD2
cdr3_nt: TGCGCCTCCCTCTGGGGAGGGGGCACAGATACGCAGTATTTT
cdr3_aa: CASLWGGGTDTQYF

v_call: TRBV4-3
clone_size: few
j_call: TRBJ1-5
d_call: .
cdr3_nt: TGCGCCAGCAGCCAAGAAGTTGGGGGGCGCGGTCAGCCCCAGCATTTT
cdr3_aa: CASSQEVGGRGQPQHF

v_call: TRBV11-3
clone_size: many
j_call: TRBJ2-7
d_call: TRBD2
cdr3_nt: TGTGCCAGCAGTTCGACTAGCGGGAGTGGCAGCGAGCAGTACTTC
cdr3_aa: CASSSTSGSGSEQYF

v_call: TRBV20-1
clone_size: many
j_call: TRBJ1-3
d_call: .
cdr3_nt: TGCAGTGCTAGCACCGGAGCGAACTCTGGAAACACCATATATTTT
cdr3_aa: CSASTGANSGNTIYF

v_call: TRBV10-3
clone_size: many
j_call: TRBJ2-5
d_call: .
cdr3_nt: TGTGCCATCAGTGAGTCGGTGGGAGTTCACCAAGAGACCCAGTACTTC
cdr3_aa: CAISESVGVHQETQYF

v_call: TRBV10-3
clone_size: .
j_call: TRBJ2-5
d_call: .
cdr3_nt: TGTGCCATCAGCGACCCGGAACAAGAGACCCAGTACTTC
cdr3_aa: CAISDPEQETQYF

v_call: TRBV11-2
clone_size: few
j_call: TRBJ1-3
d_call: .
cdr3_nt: TGTGCCAGCGGCACGGGGGCTAGTGGAAACACCATATATTTT
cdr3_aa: CASGTGASGNTIYF

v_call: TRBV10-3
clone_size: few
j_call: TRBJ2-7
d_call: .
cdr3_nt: TGTGCCAGCAGTTACGGTGGAAACTCCTACGAGCAGTACTTC
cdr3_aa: CASSYGGNSYEQYF

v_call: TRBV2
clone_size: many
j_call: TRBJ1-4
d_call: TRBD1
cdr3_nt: TGTGCCAGCGTCCGGGACAGTAATGAAAAACTGTTTTTT
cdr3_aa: CASVRDSNEKLFF

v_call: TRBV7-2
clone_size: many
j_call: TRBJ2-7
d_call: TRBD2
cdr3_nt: TGTGCCAGCAGCTTAGAGTTTAGCGGGACCCACGAGCAGTACTTC
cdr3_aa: CASSLEFSGTHEQYF